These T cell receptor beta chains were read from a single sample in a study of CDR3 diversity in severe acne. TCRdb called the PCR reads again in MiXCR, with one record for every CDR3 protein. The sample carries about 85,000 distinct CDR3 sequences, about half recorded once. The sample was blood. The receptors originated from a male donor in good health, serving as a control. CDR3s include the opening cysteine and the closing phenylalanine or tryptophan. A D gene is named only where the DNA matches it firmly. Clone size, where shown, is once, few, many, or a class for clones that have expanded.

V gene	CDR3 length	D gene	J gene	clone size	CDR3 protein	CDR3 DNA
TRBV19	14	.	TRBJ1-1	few	CASSIRQLNTEAFF	TGTGCCAGTAGTATAAGACAGCTGAACACTGAAGCTTTCTTT
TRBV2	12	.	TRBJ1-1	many	CASSGELKEAFF	TGTGCCAGCAGTGGGGAGCTAAAAGAAGCTTTCTTT
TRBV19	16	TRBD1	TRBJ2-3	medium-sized	CASSIGDRGKGDTQYF	TGTGCCAGTAGTATCGGGGACAGGGGAAAAGGAGATACGCAGTATTTT
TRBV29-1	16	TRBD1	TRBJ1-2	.	CSVKQGVRMFTYGYTF	TGCAGCGTTAAACAGGGGGTGCGAATGTTTACCTATGGCTACACCTTC
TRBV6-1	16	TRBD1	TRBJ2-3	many	CASSARDRDVTDTQYF	TGTGCCAGCAGTGCAAGGGACAGGGACGTCACAGATACGCAGTATTTT
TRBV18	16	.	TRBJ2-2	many	CASSPPSLEGTGELFF	TGTGCCAGCTCACCACCGTCGCTAGAGGGGACCGGGGAGCTGTTTTTT
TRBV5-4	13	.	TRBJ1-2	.	CALDRTAKYGYTF	TGTGCGCTGGATAGGACAGCGAAGTATGGCTACACCTTC
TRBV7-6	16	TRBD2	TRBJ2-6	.	CASGFSGGGRANVLTF	TGTGCCAGCGGCTTCTCGGGAGGGGGGCGGGCCAACGTCCTGACTTTC
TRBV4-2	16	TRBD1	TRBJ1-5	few	CASSPRGQPDSQPQHF	TGTGCCAGCAGCCCGAGGGGGCAGCCCGATTCGCAGCCCCAGCATTTT
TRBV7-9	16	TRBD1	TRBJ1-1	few	CASSRIGRQGFTEAFF	TGTGCCAGCAGCCGCATCGGGCGACAGGGGTTCACTGAAGCTTTCTTT
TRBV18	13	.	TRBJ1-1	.	CASSPGEGEKAFF	TGTGCCAGCTCACCCGGGGAGGGTGAGAAAGCTTTCTTT
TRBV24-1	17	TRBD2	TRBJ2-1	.	CATSDLTSGSLGNEQFF	TGTGCCACCAGTGATCTAACTAGCGGGAGTCTAGGGAATGAGCAGTTCTTC
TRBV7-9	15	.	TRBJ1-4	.	CASSRGIGGNEKLFF	TGTGCCAGCAGTAGAGGCATAGGCGGGAATGAAAAACTGTTTTTT
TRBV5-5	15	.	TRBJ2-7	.	CASSLVDRSIYEQYF	TGTGCCAGCAGCTTGGTTGACCGTTCGATCTACGAGCAGTACTTC
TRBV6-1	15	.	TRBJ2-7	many	CASSEVPQADYEQYF	TGTGCCAGCAGTGAAGTCCCTCAAGCCGACTACGAGCAGTACTTC
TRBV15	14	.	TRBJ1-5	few	CATSRPGAGQPQHF	TGTGCCACCAGCAGGCCCGGGGCAGGGCAGCCCCAGCATTTT
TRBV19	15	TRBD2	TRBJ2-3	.	CASSFEREVTDTQYF	TGTGCCAGTAGTTTCGAGCGGGAGGTCACAGATACGCAGTATTTT
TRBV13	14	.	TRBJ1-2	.	CASNIRGTSYGYTF	TGTGCCAGCAACATTCGGGGGACTAGCTATGGCTACACCTTC
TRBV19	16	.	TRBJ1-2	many	CASSIVTGLANYGYTF	TGTGCCAGTAGTATAGTCACAGGCCTAGCTAACTATGGCTACACCTTC
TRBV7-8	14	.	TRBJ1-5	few	CASSWRQENQPQHF	TGTGCCAGCAGCTGGAGGCAGGAGAATCAGCCCCAGCATTTT
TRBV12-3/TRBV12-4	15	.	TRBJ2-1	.	CASSLGANTGSEQFF	TGTGCCAGCAGTTTGGGCGCGAACACCGGGAGTGAGCAGTTCTTC
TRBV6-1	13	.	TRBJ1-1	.	CASPGRRNTEAFF	TGTGCCAGCCCGGGCCGTCGGAACACTGAAGCTTTCTTT
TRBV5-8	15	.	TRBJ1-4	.	CASSQDQGSDEKLFF	TGCGCCAGCAGCCAAGATCAGGGGTCGGACGAAAAACTGTTTTTT
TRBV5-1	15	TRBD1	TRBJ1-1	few	CASSLAPQGVTEAFF	TGCGCCAGCAGCTTGGCCCCCCAGGGGGTCACTGAAGCTTTCTTT
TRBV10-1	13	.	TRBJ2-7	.	CASRRPNPYEQYF	TGCGCCAGCAGGAGGCCTAACCCCTACGAGCAGTACTTC
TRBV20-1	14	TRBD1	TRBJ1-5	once	CSAREIQGVQPQHF	TGCAGTGCTAGAGAGATCCAGGGGGTACAGCCCCAGCATTTT
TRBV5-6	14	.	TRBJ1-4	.	CASSFGTWSEKLFF	TGCGCCAGCAGCTTCGGGACGTGGAGCGAAAAACTGTTTTTT
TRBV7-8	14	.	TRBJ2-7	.	CASSTRLTSYEQYF	TGTGCCAGCAGCACGCGACTTACCTCCTACGAGCAGTACTTC
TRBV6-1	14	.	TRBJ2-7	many	CASSEGDSQYEQYF	TGTGCCAGCAGTGAAGGAGACTCTCAGTACGAGCAGTACTTC
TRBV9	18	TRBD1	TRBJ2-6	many	CASSPHGDSLSGANVLTF	TGTGCCAGCAGCCCCCACGGGGACAGCCTCTCTGGGGCCAACGTCCTGACTTTC
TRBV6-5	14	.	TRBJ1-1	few	CASSSTVMNTEAFF	TGTGCCAGCAGTTCGACCGTCATGAACACTGAAGCTTTCTTT
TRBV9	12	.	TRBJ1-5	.	CASSVAVQPQHF	TGTGCCAGCAGCGTAGCGGTTCAGCCCCAGCATTTT
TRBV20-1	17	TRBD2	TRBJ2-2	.	CSARPGTSGRNTGELFF	TGCAGTGCTAGACCTGGGACTAGCGGGAGAAACACCGGGGAGCTGTTTTTT
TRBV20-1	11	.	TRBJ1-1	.	CSARDQFEAFF	TGCAGTGCTAGAGATCAGTTTGAAGCTTTCTTT
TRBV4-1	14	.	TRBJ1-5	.	CASSWGVGNQPQHF	TGCGCCAGCAGCTGGGGAGTTGGCAATCAGCCCCAGCATTTT
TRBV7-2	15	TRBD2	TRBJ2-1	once	CASSQTSGGNNEQFF	TGTGCCAGCAGCCAAACTAGCGGGGGGAACAATGAGCAGTTCTTC
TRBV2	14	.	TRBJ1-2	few	CASSSGGSNYGYTF	TGTGCCAGCAGTTCCGGGGGGTCCAACTATGGCTACACCTTC
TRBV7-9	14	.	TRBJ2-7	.	CASSPLTSTYEQYF	TGTGCCAGCAGCCCGCTGACTAGTACCTACGAGCAGTACTTC
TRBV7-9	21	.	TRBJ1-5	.	CASSSTAPEAFFGQGNQPQHF	.
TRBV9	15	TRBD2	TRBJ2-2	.	CASSVVGLGAGELFF	TGTGCCAGCAGCGTAGTTGGACTAGGGGCCGGGGAGCTGTTTTTT
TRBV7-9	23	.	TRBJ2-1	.	CASSFYICSARGLTGTGDNEQFF	.
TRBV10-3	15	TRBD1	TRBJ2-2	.	CAISAQGVRTGELFF	TGTGCCATCAGTGCGCAGGGGGTACGCACCGGGGAGCTGTTTTTT
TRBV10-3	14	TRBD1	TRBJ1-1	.	CAIKGQAADTEAFF	TGTGCCATCAAGGGACAGGCCGCCGACACTGAAGCTTTCTTT
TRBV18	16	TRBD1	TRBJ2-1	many	CASSPPRTGSYNEQFF	TGTGCCAGCTCACCACCGAGGACAGGCTCCTACAATGAGCAGTTCTTC
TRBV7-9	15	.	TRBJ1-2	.	CASSGPTSRDYGYTF	TGTGCCAGCAGCGGTCCGACGTCAAGGGACTATGGCTACACCTTC
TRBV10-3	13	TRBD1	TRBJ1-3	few	CAISESTGDTIYF	TGTGCCATCAGTGAGTCTACAGGGGACACCATATATTTT
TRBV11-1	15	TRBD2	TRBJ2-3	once	CAGKQRETATDTQYF	TGTGCCGGCAAGCAGCGGGAGACGGCCACAGATACGCAGTACTTT
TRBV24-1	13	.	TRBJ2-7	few	CATSAGFSYEQYF	TGTGCCACCAGTGCAGGGTTCTCGTACGAGCAGTACTTC
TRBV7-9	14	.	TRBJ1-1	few	CASSSWGANTEAFF	TGTGCCAGCAGCTCATGGGGGGCAAACACTGAAGCTTTCTTT
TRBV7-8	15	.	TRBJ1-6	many	CASSPPLIVNSPLHF	TGTGCCAGCAGCCCTCCCCTGATTGTTAATTCACCCCTCCACTTT
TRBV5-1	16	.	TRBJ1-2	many	CASSLVPNGPDYGYTF	TGCGCCAGCAGCTTGGTCCCGAATGGCCCGGACTATGGCTACACCTTC
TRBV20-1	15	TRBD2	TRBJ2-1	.	CSASAGGMSPNEQFF	TGCAGTGCTAGTGCGGGGGGGATGTCCCCCAATGAGCAGTTCTTC
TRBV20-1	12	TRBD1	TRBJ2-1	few	CSANTGGSEQFF	TGCAGTGCTAATACAGGGGGCAGCGAGCAGTTCTTC
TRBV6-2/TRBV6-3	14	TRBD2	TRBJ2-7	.	CASRGTSGIHEQYF	TGTGCCAGCAGGGGGACCAGCGGGATCCACGAGCAGTACTTC
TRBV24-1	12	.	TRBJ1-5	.	CATSLAGQPQHF	TGTGCCACCAGTTTGGCCGGGCAGCCCCAGCATTTT
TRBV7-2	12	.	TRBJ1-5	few	CASSRLNQPQHF	TGTGCCAGCAGCCGACTAAATCAGCCCCAGCATTTT
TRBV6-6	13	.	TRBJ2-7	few	CASSTGSSYEQYF	TGTGCCAGCAGTACAGGGAGCTCCTACGAGCAGTACTTC
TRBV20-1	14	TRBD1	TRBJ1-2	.	CSAPDRAHNYGYTF	TGCAGTGCTCCAGACAGGGCCCATAACTATGGCTACACCTTC
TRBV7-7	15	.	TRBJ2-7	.	CASSFNPDSNYEQYF	TGTGCTAGCAGCTTTAACCCTGACAGCAACTACGAGCAGTACTTC